The T cell receptor beta chain described here comes from a study of T cell clusters in autoimmune cytopenias. TRB amplification used roughly 250 ng of peripheral blood genomic DNA. This CDR3 comprises 13 residues. Per germline, CDR1 KGHSH and CDR2 LQKENI. By frequency, this clonotype is medium-sized. What it binds is unknown. General study points: The T cell clusters were defined only in silico, without experimental functional validation.

Multiplex touch-down PCR amplified TRB using TRB-A and TRB-B pools in one tube. Using the multiplex PCR reads, TCRdb records one entry per CDR3 protein without DNA. The sample holds fewer than 8,500 distinct CDR3 sequences. This clonotype was sampled from a human donor with an autoimmune cytopenia or autoimmune hepatitis (not recorded which). The sample comprised peripheral blood. V and J are TRBV18 and TRBJ2-7. Here the CDR3 reads CASSPGRSDPQYF.